A single sample gave rise to the 2 T cell receptor beta chains below, sequenced in a study of regulatory T cells in long-lasting Graves disease. Time point reported: persistent/refractory GD, antithyroid drugs over 5 years with positive TRAb. Researchers made the TCR library from RNA that was extracted from PBMCs. Through Arm-PCR of CDR3 regions and iRepertoire HTBI primers, TCR beta libraries were built. One entry per CDR3 protein results from TCRdb running MiXCR on the multiplex PCR reads. The sample has more than 300,000 distinct CDR3 sequences; 23% are singletons. The sample here was peripheral blood mononuclear cells (PBMCs), taken when the disease was refractory, from a patient treated with antithyroid drugs. The source of these receptors is a woman aged 40 to 50 with Graves disease.

This clonotype was seen only a few times. This chain links TRBV27 with TRBJ1-5, with D unresolved. The CDR3 sequence is 14 residues long. Germline V lookup: CDR1 MNHEY, CDR2 SMNVEV (reference sequence). Trimming removed 3 bases from V and 3 bases from J, with 9 bases in between. In DNA, the CDR3 is TGTGCCAGCAGTTTCCGGGGATTCAATCAGCCCCAGCATTTT. Translated, it gives CASSFRGFNQPQHF.

In this sample, this clonotype turned up a few times. The chain links TRBV19 to TRBJ1-5, with D hard to call. V shed 2 bases and J shed 11 bases, with 10 bases lying between them. The CDR3 runs 12 residues. CDR1 and CDR2 from the germline V gene are LNHDA and SQIVND (reference sequence). The CDR3 DNA reads TGTGCCAGTAGTATACGGCCCCCAGCCCAGCATTTT. This sequence encodes CASSIRPPAQHF.